A single sample is the source of the 29 T cell receptor beta chains below, sequenced in a study of cytomegalovirus exposure and HLA in healthy donors. The PCR ran on 60 Vbeta and 13 Jbeta primers. Assay: immunoSEQ multiplex PCR; the TCRdb copy retains only in-frame clones and omits some. The sample shows around 130,000 clones, under 90% of them seen only once. The source material was PBMCs. These receptors originate from a man aged 18 to 30 in good health and CMV-seronegative.

The V and J genes are TRBV30 and TRBJ2-7; 12 bases match TRBD1. Germline trimming cut 5 bases from V and 3 bases from J; bases unmatched to any gene: 5. The CDR3 covers 14 residues. Germline lookup yields CDR1 GTSNPN and CDR2 SVGIG (reference sequence). Here the CDR3 reads CAWAGTGGFYEQYF. The DNA of the CDR3 is TGTGCCTGGGCCGGGACAGGGGGCTTCTACGAGCAGTACTTC. The full variable domain, with the rest looked up from reference TRBV30 and TRBJ2-7, is SQTIHQWPATLVQPVGSPLSLECTVEGTSNPNLYWYRQAAGRGLQLLFYSVGIGQISSEVPQNLSASRPQDRQFILSSKKLLLSDSGFYLCAWAGTGGFYEQYFGPGTRLTVT.

The chain is built from TRBV6-1 and TRBJ1-5; D is ambiguous. Trimming pared 0 bases from V and 4 bases from J, leaving 10 bases between. From germline, CDR1 is MNHNS and CDR2 SASEGT. The CDR3 contains 15 residues. CDR3 DNA: TGTGCCAGCAGTGAAGCGGTACGCGGGAATCAGCCCCAGCATTTT. Its protein product is CASSEAVRGNQPQHF.

V usage is TRBV11-2 and J usage is TRBJ2-4; D remains unclear. The germline V gene encodes CDR1 SGHAT and CDR2 FQNNGV. Trimming shortened V by 1 base and J by 0 bases, and 7 bases separated the two germline ends. This CDR3 has 15 residues. CDR3 region: CASSLGLLAKNIQYF. DNA of the CDR3: TGTGCCAGCAGCTTAGGGCTGCTAGCCAAAAACATTCAGTACTTC.

V gene TRBV29-1 combines with J gene TRBJ2-2; 10 bases map to TRBD2. The trim removed 1 base at V and 7 bases at J, leaving 6 bases unmatched. The CDR3 is 15 amino acids. CDR1 SQVTM and CDR2 ANQGSEA come from the germline V gene. The CDR3 here is CSVEVGLAGVGELFF. In nucleotides, the CDR3 is TGCAGCGTTGAAGTTGGTCTAGCGGGGGTCGGGGAGCTGTTTTTT.

This clone was recorded only once. This chain uses TRBV5-6 with TRBJ1-2; TRBD1 agrees at 9 bases. The CDR3 is made up of 14 amino acids. The V gene end was trimmed by 0 bases and the J gene end by 8 bases; junction bases not matched to a gene: 5. Germline V gives CDR1 SGHDT, CDR2 YYEEEE. The CDR3 is CASSLGGTGSGYTF. As DNA, the CDR3 is TGTGCCAGCAGCTTGGGAGGGACAGGGTCCGGCTACACCTTC.

This sequence joins TRBV6-1 and TRBJ1-4; 8 bases are shared with TRBD1. Losses at the gene ends were 10 bases for V and 4 bases for J; bases not matched to a gene: 8. The CDR3 is 14 amino acids. The germline V gene encodes CDR1 MNHNS and CDR2 SASEGT. In DNA form, the CDR3 reads TGTGCCACCGTCCAGACAGGGGTTAATGAAAAACTGTTTTTT. Its translation: CATVQTGVNEKLFF.

This clone appeared a few times. The chain carries TRBV6-5 and TRBJ1-4, with D possibly TRBD1 on 6 matching bases. This CDR3 has 15 amino acids. Germline V gives CDR1 MNHEY, CDR2 SVGAGI. The V gene lost 8 bases and the J gene lost 5 bases, with 18 bases spanning the gap. The chain's CDR3 is CASRPGGGGNEKLFF. In DNA form, the CDR3 reads TGTGCCAGCCGTCCTGGGGGGGGCGGAAATGAAAAACTGTTTTTT.

This clone was recorded only once. This rearrangement joins TRBV27 to TRBJ1-6; D not certain. The CDR3 has 14 amino acids. V was pared by 6 bases and J by 3 bases, with 9 bases between. CDR1 MNHEY and CDR2 SMNVEV come from the germline V gene (reference sequence). The CDR3 spells CASSDGGYNSPLHF. Here the CDR3 DNA reads TGTGCCAGCAGCGACGGAGGCTATAATTCACCCCTCCACTTT.

On this clone: This sample also contains other DNA sequences that code for the same CDR3. This chain joins TRBV19 and TRBJ2-5; D gene unclear. V lost 3 bases to trimming and J lost 4 bases, with 3 bases between them. This CDR3 is built from 11 residues. The germline V gene encodes CDR1 LNHDA and CDR2 SQIVND (reference sequence). CDR3 protein: CASSIRETQYF. In DNA, the CDR3 is TGTGCCAGTAGTATTAGAGAGACCCAGTACTTC.

V gene TRBV9 combines with J gene TRBJ1-1; TRBD1 matches at 7 bases. Trimming took 4 bases from V and 3 from J; bases not matched to a gene: 3. CDR1 is SGDLS, CDR2 YYNGEE, per germline. The CDR3 runs 13 residues. As DNA, the CDR3 is TGTGCCAGCAGCCGAGACAGGGACACTGAAGCTTTCTTT. This encodes CASSRDRDTEAFF.

This clone was observed a few times. J is TRBJ2-7 and V is TRBV4-2; TRBD1 might be the D (7 bases). The CDR3 length is 16 residues. Germline V lookup: CDR1 LGHNA, CDR2 YNFKEQ. V was cut by 0 bases and J by 1 base, with 13 bases left in between. Here the CDR3 DNA reads TGTGCCAGCAGCCAAGATCCGGGGGACAGTTCCTACGAGCAGTACTTC. Translation: CASSQDPGDSSYEQYF.

The chain joins TRBV30 to TRBJ2-7; TRBD2 matches 9 bases. V lost 1 base, J lost 2 bases, and 3 bases stayed unmatched. This CDR3 has 14 amino acids. From germline, CDR1 is GTSNPN and CDR2 SVGIG (reference sequence). The CDR3 loop reads CAWSERLAAYEQYF. Here the CDR3 DNA reads TGTGCCTGGAGTGAGCGACTAGCGGCCTACGAGCAGTACTTC. Looking up the rest from reference TRBV30 and TRBJ2-7 gives the full variable domain: SQTIHQWPATLVQPVGSPLSLECTVEGTSNPNLYWYRQAAGRGLQLLFYSVGIGQISSEVPQNLSASRPQDRQFILSSKKLLLSDSGFYLCAWSERLAAYEQYFGPGTRLTVT.

The genes are TRBV7-8 and TRBJ2-1; the match to TRBD1 covers 7 bases. V trimming: 5 bases; J trimming: 8 bases; junction bases outside the gene matches: 9. This CDR3 comprises 14 residues. Germline V CDR1 and CDR2: SGHVS, FQNEAQ. Here the CDR3 DNA reads TGTGCCAGCAGCATAAGGACAGGATTACATGAGCAGTTCTTC. Translated: CASSIRTGLHEQFF.

The V gene is TRBV6-5, the J gene TRBJ2-7; D may be TRBD1 (6 bases). The CDR3 loop spans 13 amino acids. Germline CDR1 MNHEY, CDR2 SVGAGI. Trimming removed 2 bases at V and 6 bases at J, with 11 bases between. In DNA form, the CDR3 reads TGTGCCAGCAGTTACGGGTGGGGGCGCGAGCAGTACTTC. Its protein is CASSYGWGREQYF.

The chain recombines TRBV9 with TRBJ2-5, with TRBD2 matching over 9 bases. The V and J ends lost 0 bases and 6 bases, in that order; junction bases with no gene match: 9. Germline V gene data show CDR1 as SGDLS and CDR2 as YYNGEE. The CDR3 contains 16 residues. CDR3 nucleotide sequence: TGTGCCAGCAGCGTAGCTCCTGGCGGGGGGGCAAAGACCCAGTACTTC. Translating it yields CASSVAPGGGAKTQYF.

This chain connects TRBV28 to TRBJ2-1, with TRBD1 as a possible D gene (6 bases). The CDR3 sequence is 16 residues long. The germline gives CDR1 MDHEN, CDR2 SYDVKM. V was pared by 6 bases and J by 8 bases, with 23 bases between. The CDR3 protein is CASSTRATRGSHEQFF. CDR3 nucleotides: TGTGCCAGCAGCACACGGGCGACGAGGGGGTCGCATGAGCAGTTCTTC.

This clone was seen only a few times. The chain joins TRBV16 to TRBJ1-6; TRBD1 matches at 8 bases. Germline V gene data show CDR1 as KGHSY and CDR2 as FQNENV. The CDR3 is 14 amino acids. V dropped 2 bases and J dropped 10; count of bases not matched to a gene: 4. The CDR3 spells CASSQQGAWSPLHF. The CDR3 DNA follows: TGTGCCAGCAGCCAACAGGGGGCTTGGTCACCCCTCCACTTT.

This clone showed up just a few times. This chain connects TRBV28 to TRBJ2-1, with 9 positions matching TRBD1. From germline, CDR1 is MDHEN and CDR2 SYDVKM. The CDR3 extends over 16 amino acids. V lost 6 bases to trimming and J lost 7 bases; unmatched junction nucleotides: 13. This CDR3 is CASRRSGTGSNNEQFF. Here the CDR3 DNA reads TGTGCCAGCAGACGGAGCGGGACAGGGAGTAATAATGAGCAGTTCTTC. The full variable domain, completed using reference TRBV28 and TRBJ2-1, is DVKVTQSSRYLVKRTGEKVFLECVQDMDHENMFWYRQDPGLGLRLIYFSYDVKMKEKGDIPEGYSVSREKKERFSLILESASTNQTSMYLCASRRSGTGSNNEQFFGPGTRLTVL.

This clone appeared a few times. The chain is built from TRBV9 and TRBJ1-6; 7 bases are a match to TRBD1. The CDR3 has 15 amino acids. Germline CDR1 and CDR2: SGDLS and YYNGEE. Trimming cost V 3 bases and J 7 bases; bases outside gene matches: 7. CDR3 loop: CASSERGQVNSPLHF. CDR3 sequence (DNA): TGTGCCAGCAGCGAGAGAGGACAGGTGAATTCACCCCTCCACTTT. The variable domain in full, with the rest retrieved from reference TRBV9 and TRBJ1-6, is DSGVTQTPKHLITATGQRVTLRCSPRSGDLSVYWYQQSLDQGLQFLIQYYNGEERAKGNILERFSAQQFPDLHSELNLSSLELGDSALYFCASSERGQVNSPLHFGNGTRLTVT.

The genes are TRBV4-1 and TRBJ2-2; D remains ambiguous. The CDR3 has 13 residues. Germline V gene lookup returns CDR1 MGHRA and CDR2 YSYEKL. The V end lost 8 bases, the J end lost 4 bases, and 11 bases lay between the germline ends. The CDR3 is CASQQPVTGELFF. CDR3 bases: TGCGCCAGCCAACAGCCAGTCACCGGGGAGCTGTTTTTT.

This clone was picked up one time. V and J are TRBV10-3 and TRBJ2-7, with 8 bases aligning to TRBD1. With V trimmed by 4 bases and J by 3 bases, 11 bases remained unmatched. Germline V gene sequence: CDR1 ENHRY, CDR2 SYGVKD. This CDR3 is built from 16 residues. CDR3 in DNA: TGTGCCATCAGTGTTTTTCGGACAGGGAAGCTCTACGAGCAGTACTTC. Translation gives CAISVFRTGKLYEQYF.

Here the CDR3 reads CASSLDLPDTQYF. Here the CDR3 DNA reads TGTGCCAGCAGCTTAGATCTCCCAGATACGCAGTATTTT. The gene calls are TRBV11-2 and TRBJ2-3; D is unresolved. Trimming removed 0 bases at V and 4 bases at J, with 5 bases between. Looked up from germline, CDR1 is SGHAT and CDR2 is FQNNGV. The CDR3 is 13 amino acids.

This chain joins TRBV7-2 and TRBJ1-1; a possible D gene is TRBD1 (6 bases). Germline V lookup: CDR1 SGHTA, CDR2 FQGNSA. The CDR3 runs to 14 residues. V gave up 3 bases and J gave up 4 bases, with 12 bases separating them. CDR3 bases: TGTGCCAGCAGCTTCACAGGGTTGAGCACTGAAGCTTTCTTT. It is translated as CASSFTGLSTEAFF.

Only one count was recorded for this clone. This chain uses TRBV30 with TRBJ2-5; weak D call: TRBD2 (6 bases). The CDR3 loop spans 13 amino acids. Germline-derived CDR1 and CDR2 are GTSNPN and SVGIG (reference sequence). V dropped 6 bases and J dropped 3 bases, with 14 bases sitting between them. The CDR3 nucleotides read TGTGCCTGTCAAGCGGGCAGTAAAGAGACCCAGTACTTC. Translation gives CACQAGSKETQYF. The full variable domain, in which reference TRBV30 and TRBJ2-5 provide the parts outside the CDR3, is SQTIHQWPATLVQPVGSPLSLECTVEGTSNPNLYWYRQAAGRGLQLLFYSVGIGQISSEVPQNLSASRPQDRQFILSSKKLLLSDSGFYLCACQAGSKETQYFGPGTRLLVL.

Points on this clone: Other DNA variants within this sample encode the same CDR3. The rearrangement joins TRBV5-1 to TRBJ1-2, with 7 bases identical to TRBD1. The CDR3 runs 15 residues. Germline lookup yields CDR1 SGHRS and CDR2 YFSETQ. Unmatched junction bases numbered 7, after V lost 3 bases and J lost 2 bases. DNA for the CDR3: TGCGCCAGCAGCTCCCGGACAGGACTCAACTATGGCTACACCTTC. It codes for CASSSRTGLNYGYTF.

The count of this clone is one. This chain links TRBV5-1 with TRBJ1-2; D is undetermined. Germline V gene data show CDR1 as SGHRS and CDR2 as YFSETQ. The CDR3 extends over 13 amino acids. V was shortened by 5 bases and J by 4 bases, with 12 bases between the two germline ends. Written as DNA, the CDR3 is TGCGCCAGCAGTCGTGGACGGGGCTATGGCTACACCTTC. Encoded protein: CASSRGRGYGYTF.

This chain links TRBV7-3 with TRBJ1-4; D perhaps matches TRBD1 (6 bases). The CDR3 sequence is 15 residues long. V lost 5 bases to trimming and J lost 3 bases, with 13 bases between them. The germline gives CDR1 SGHTA, CDR2 FQGTGA. CDR3 protein: CASSHSDRPNEKLFF. For the CDR3, the DNA is TGTGCCAGCAGCCATTCCGACAGGCCTAATGAAAAACTGTTTTTT. The full variable domain, with the rest looked up from reference TRBV7-3 and TRBJ1-4, is GAGVSQTPSNKVTEKGKYVELRCDPISGHTALYWYRQSLGQGPEFLIYFQGTGAADDSGLPNDRFFAVRPEGSVSTLKIQRTERGDSAVYLCASSHSDRPNEKLFFGSGTQLSVL.

The chain employs TRBV2 and TRBJ2-1, with 8 bases identical to TRBD2. V trimming: 3 bases; J trimming: 8 bases; junction bases outside the gene matches: 12. In germline, CDR1 is SNHLY, CDR2 FYNNEI. This CDR3 region has 16 residues. CDR3 loop: CASSDLRGGGVDEQFF. The CDR3 coding sequence is TGTGCCAGCAGTGATTTACGGGGGGGCGGTGTCGATGAGCAGTTCTTC.

This chain connects TRBV6-5 to TRBJ1-1, with no clear D. The CDR3 is made up of 13 amino acids. Germline-derived CDR1 and CDR2 are MNHEY and SVGAGI. Trimming pared 4 bases from V and 6 bases from J, leaving 12 bases between. CDR3 nucleotide sequence: TGTGCCAGCAGTTTACCCTCGAGAGCTGAAGCTTTCTTT. Translated: CASSLPSRAEAFF.